This is a list of T cell receptor beta chains from one sample in a study of T cell responses to AZD1222 COVID-19 vaccine. The repertoire was sequenced with immunoSEQ multiplex PCR; TCRdb's copy has only in-frame clones and lacks some. This sample has approximately 180,000 clones; around 90% occur once, and the top ten carry roughly 6%. The specimen was peripheral blood, collected on day 0 of AZD1222 vaccination. All receptors come from an adult in good health. Both conserved end residues are part of each CDR3. Fields, in order: CDR3 DNA, CDR3 protein, clone size, J gene, V gene, D gene. D genes are given only for firm matches. The size entry is marked missing in some rows and otherwise reads once, few, many or a size class.

TGTGCCAGCAGTTACTTCCGGGACGCCACCAACCGGGATTATAATTCACCCCTCCACTTT CASSYFRDATNRDYNSPLHF - TRBJ1-6 TRBV6-2/TRBV6-3 -
TGTGCCAGCAGTTACTCGATACAGGCTGGAAACACCATATATTTT CASSYSIQAGNTIYF - TRBJ1-3 TRBV6-5 -
TGTGCCAGCAGTACCCCGTACGAGCAGTACTTC CASSTPYEQYF - TRBJ2-7 TRBV28 -
TGTGCCAGCAGTTACTCGCACAGGGTGAGGAACTACGAGCAGTACTTC CASSYSHRVRNYEQYF - TRBJ2-7 TRBV6-5 -
TGTGCCAGCAGTCCCCCTTTAGGACAGGGGAGCACTGAAGCTTTCTTT CASSPPLGQGSTEAFF - TRBJ1-1 TRBV28 TRBD1
TGTGCCAGTAGCCGACAGGGTGGAGGAACTGAAGCTTTCTTT CASSRQGGGTEAFF - TRBJ1-1 TRBV19 TRBD1
TGTGCCAGTAGTATAGATTTTTACAGCTACGAGCAGTACTTC CASSIDFYSYEQYF - TRBJ2-7 TRBV19 -
TGCAGTGCTAGTCTAGCGGGCCTCACAGATACGCAGTATTTT CSASLAGLTDTQYF once TRBJ2-3 TRBV20-1 TRBD2
TGTGCCAGCGCACCGGGACTCCAAGAGACCCAGTACTTC CASAPGLQETQYF few TRBJ2-5 TRBV28 -
TGTGCCAGCAGAGGCGATAGCTCCTACAATGAGCAGTTCTTC CASRGDSSYNEQFF - TRBJ2-1 TRBV3-1/TRBV3-2 -
TGCGCCAGCAGCAAACTAGCGGGGGGCCCTGGTGAGCAGTTCTTC CASSKLAGGPGEQFF - TRBJ2-1 TRBV5-1 TRBD2
TGTGCCAGCAGTTACGGGTCAACCATGAGCAATCAGCCCCAGCATTTT CASSYGSTMSNQPQHF - TRBJ1-5 TRBV6-2/TRBV6-3 -
TGTGCCAGCAGCTACAGGGGGCCGGATGGCTACACCTTC CASSYRGPDGYTF - TRBJ1-2 TRBV7-2 TRBD1
TGTGCCACCCATACCGCCCACGGACTAGAAAACGAGCAGTACTTC CATHTAHGLENEQYF - TRBJ2-7 TRBV10-3 TRBD2
TGTGCCAGCCCTCCCCCCAAGGGCAACTACGAGCAGTACTTC CASPPPKGNYEQYF - TRBJ2-7 TRBV28 -
TGTGCCAGCAGCCTCAGGGGGAGCAATCAGCCCCAGCATTTT CASSLRGSNQPQHF - TRBJ1-5 TRBV3-1/TRBV3-2 TRBD1